A single sample gave rise to the 2 T cell receptor beta chains below, sequenced in a study of identical twins. TCRdb used MiXCR to reprocess the 5' RACE reads, holding one entry per CDR3 protein. The repertoire has fewer than 800,000 distinct CDR3 sequences, 7.1% of them found once; the top ten carry 1.5% to 2%. These same data were also listed under a study on yellow fever vaccine responses in identical twins.

Material for sequencing was PBMCs. All receptors come from a woman under 30 in good health.

This clonotype was seen ten or more times. The chain combines TRBV12-3 or TRBV12-4 with TRBJ1-1; a possible D gene is TRBD1 (5 bases). The CDR3 runs 14 residues. The V end was cut by 6 bases, the J end by 1 base, with 12 bases between. In nucleotides, the CDR3 is TGTGCCAGCAGGGGACCTCCTGGGAACACTGAAGCTTTCTTT. This codes for CASRGPPGNTEAFF.

In this sample, this clonotype turned up a few times. CDR3 residues: CASSFDLGQPQHF. DNA of the CDR3: TGTGCCAGCAGCTTCGATTTAGGTCAGCCCCAGCATTTT. This chain joins TRBV7-2 and TRBJ1-5; D is ambiguous. There are 13 residues in the CDR3. V gave up 3 bases and J gave up 6 bases, with 9 bases separating them. CDR1 is SGHTA, CDR2 FQGNSA, per germline.